A selection of T cell receptor beta chains follows, all from one sample in a study of shared clonotypes between healthy human individuals. Produced via immunoSEQ multiplex PCR; TCRdb's table is partial and in-frame only. The repertoire holds 950,000 to 1,100,000 clones, with about three quarters as singletons. The sample taken for sequencing was memory CD4+ T cells sorted from blood. The receptors come from a man between 18 and 35 years old in good health. The CDR3 runs from the conserved cysteine through the conserved F or W. Size is omitted from some rows. Given values are once, few, many or a class for expanded clones.

>-|TRBJ1-5|TRBV19
CASSRVQGGNQPQHF
>-|TRBJ1-2|TRBV30
CAWSVRLMLTF
>few|TRBJ2-7|TRBV9
CASSVDSGGSGQYF
>-|TRBJ1-6|TRBV30
CAWSPSWGGSNSPLHF
>-|TRBJ1-4|TRBV19
CASSLEPGEDEKLFF
>-|TRBJ2-3|TRBV7-9
CASSQEDGTDTQYF
>-|TRBJ1-6|TRBV5-1
CASSLSLTGDNSPLHF
>once|TRBJ1-4|TRBV7-9
CASSSYGEGEKLFF
>few|TRBJ1-1|TRBV7-9
CASSLNPAHEAFF
>-|TRBJ2-7|TRBV6-4
CASSAPGQLDRVGYEQYF